Listed here are 20 T cell receptor beta chains from one sample, sequenced in a study of T cell repertoires in cytomegalovirus infection. TCRdb redid the calling of the reads with MiXCR, one entry per CDR3 protein. This table has more than 500,000 distinct CDR3 sequences, 15% to 20% appearing once. The sample was CD8+ T cells from PBMCs. These receptors came from a human donor in good health (CMV status not recorded). Some clones in this sample may be carry-over from other donors' samples.

The chain uses TRBV20-1 and TRBJ1-2, with 7 bases identical to TRBD1. The V gene end was trimmed by 5 bases and the J gene end by 0 bases; junction bases not matched to a gene: 9. The CDR3 spans 15 residues. Germline CDR1 DFQATT, CDR2 SNEGSKA (reference sequence). The CDR3, as DNA: TGCAGTGCTCATCCGGGACAGTTAACTAACTATGGCTACACCTTC. Its protein is CSAHPGQLTNYGYTF.

The chain recombines TRBV19 with TRBJ1-5; weak D call: TRBD1 (5 bases). CDR1 is LNHDA and CDR2 is SQIVND in the germline V gene (reference sequence). The germline V and J ends were trimmed by 2 bases and 2 bases, with 13 bases remaining between them. There are 16 residues in the CDR3. DNA of the CDR3: TGTGCCAGTAGTATATTAGGGACTGTCGGCAATCAGCCCCAGCATTTT. Translated, it gives CASSILGTVGNQPQHF.

The V call is TRBV15, the J call TRBJ2-1; 9 nucleotides align to TRBD2. J lost 3 bases, V lost 1 base, and 1 base had no gene match. Germline CDR1 reads LNHNV; CDR2 reads YYDKDF (reference sequence). The CDR3 consists of 15 residues. CDR3 nucleotides: TGTGCCACCAGCAGAGCGCGGGAGGGCTACAATGAGCAGTTCTTC. It codes for CATSRAREGYNEQFF.

The rearrangement links TRBV20-1 to TRBJ1-2, with D tentatively TRBD1 (5 bases). V lost 5 bases and J 4 bases, leaving 11 bases between the germline ends. The CDR3 consists of 12 residues. CDR1 is DFQATT and CDR2 is SNEGSKA in the germline V gene (reference sequence). CDR3 nucleotides: TGCAGTGCTCCCGACAGCCTCTATGGCTACACCTTC. Translation: CSAPDSLYGYTF.

This clonotype was observed many times. This chain uses TRBV11-2 with TRBJ2-3; 9 bases line up with TRBD1. CDR3 length: 14 residues. V shed 4 bases and J 6 bases; nucleotides not matched to a gene: 5. CDR1 is SGHAT and CDR2 is FQNNGV in the germline V gene. The CDR3 reads CASSSTGGEDTQYF. The CDR3 bases are TGTGCCAGCAGCTCGACAGGGGGTGAGGATACGCAGTATTTT.

This clonotype occurred many times. The rearrangement links TRBV12-3 or TRBV12-4 to TRBJ2-2, with TRBD1 matching 9 bases. Germline trimming cut 4 bases from V and 6 bases from J; bases unmatched to any gene: 9. This CDR3 region has 16 residues. The CDR3 nucleotides read TGTGCCAGCAGTTCTTCCGGGGACAGGGCGGCCGGGGAGCTGTTTTTT. This gives the protein CASSSSGDRAAGELFF.

This clonotype has a count of ten or more. The genes are TRBV27 and TRBJ1-5; D remains ambiguous. Germline V lookup: CDR1 MNHEY, CDR2 SMNVEV (reference sequence). The germline V and J ends were trimmed by 0 bases and 3 bases, with 9 bases remaining between them. The CDR3 totals 15 residues. The DNA for the CDR3 is TGTGCCAGCAGTTTATCGTTCGGAACCAATCAGCCCCAGCATTTT. It encodes CASSLSFGTNQPQHF.

The chain couples TRBV27 to TRBJ2-1; D is undetermined. The V end was cut by 4 bases, the J end by 4 bases, with 11 bases between. This CDR3 has 14 amino acids. Germline CDR1 is MNHEY and CDR2 is SMNVEV (reference sequence). The CDR3 DNA reads TGTGCCAGCAGTTACAACCCATCATACAATGAGCAGTTCTTC. This encodes CASSYNPSYNEQFF.

This clonotype showed up many times. The chain has TRBV11-2 and TRBJ2-3; 10 bases agree with TRBD1. This CDR3 region has 15 residues. The V segment lost 4 bases and the J segment 1 base; nucleotides outside the gene matches: 2. CDR1 is SGHAT, CDR2 FQNNGV, per germline. The CDR3 sequence is CASSSDRGGTDTQYF. In DNA, the CDR3 is TGTGCCAGCAGCTCGGACAGGGGGGGCACAGATACGCAGTATTTT.

V and J are TRBV24-1 and TRBJ2-1; D gene ambiguous. CDR3 length equals 13 residues. Per the germline V gene, CDR1 is KGHDR and CDR2 is SFDVKD. Trimming pared 1 base from V and 9 bases from J, leaving 9 bases between. CDR3 sequence: CATSDLGEAEQFF. In nucleotides, the CDR3 is TGTGCCACCAGTGATTTAGGAGAGGCTGAGCAGTTCTTC.

On this clonotype itself: A single base separates this from a much larger clone, so it may be a read error. The V gene is TRBV27, the J gene TRBJ2-3; D remains unclear. V dropped 5 bases and J dropped 5 bases, with 11 bases sitting between them. The CDR3 has 13 amino acids. Germline CDR1 and CDR2: MNHEY and SMNVEV (reference sequence). This CDR3 reads CASSAGKGDTQYF. The CDR3 nucleotides are TGTGCCAGCAGTGCCGGAAAGGGAGATACGCAGTATTTT.

V and J are TRBV20-1 and TRBJ2-1, with D possibly called TRBD1 or TRBD2 (5 bases each). Germline CDR1 and CDR2: DFQATT and SNEGSKA (reference sequence). Trimming left V 0 bases short and J 5 bases short, with 8 bases between. The CDR3 has 13 amino acids. Written as DNA, the CDR3 is TGCAGTGCTAGAGAGGGACGCCACAATGAGCAGTTCTTC. Translating it yields CSAREGRHNEQFF.

This clonotype has more than one count but fewer than ten. The V gene is TRBV28, the J gene TRBJ2-7; D tentatively fits TRBD1 or TRBD2 (5 bases each). There are 15 residues in the CDR3. Per the germline V gene, CDR1 is MDHEN and CDR2 is SYDVKM. The ends were cut back, 5 bases at V and 0 bases at J, with 14 bases in the middle. This chain's CDR3 is CASSAAGGSSYEQYF. CDR3 in DNA: TGTGCCAGCAGTGCTGCTGGGGGAAGCTCCTACGAGCAGTACTTC.

The chain is built from TRBV5-6 and TRBJ1-4; TRBD1 might be the D (5 bases). The length of the CDR3 is 14 residues. With 4 bases removed from V and 4 bases from J, the gap between germline ends came to 11 bases. In germline, CDR1 is SGHDT, CDR2 YYEEEE. This chain's CDR3 is CASSAGGDNEKLFF. The CDR3 region has the DNA TGTGCCAGCAGCGCTGGAGGGGATAATGAAAAACTGTTTTTT.

Comment on this clonotype: Because the CDR3 is missing its conserved closing phenylalanine or tryptophan, this is likely a read error. V usage is TRBV11-2 and J usage is TRBJ2-1; a possible D gene is TRBD1 (5 bases). V dropped 1 base and J dropped 4 bases, with 5 bases sitting between them. The CDR3 has 13 residues. In germline, CDR1 is SGHAT, CDR2 FQNNGV. In DNA, the CDR3 is TGTGCCAGCAGCTTAGCAGGGTACAATGAGCAGTTCTTA. Encoded protein: CASSLAGYNEQFL.

At least ten counts were recorded for this clonotype. The chain joins TRBV11-2 to TRBJ2-5; D might be TRBD2 (5 bases). Germline-derived CDR1 and CDR2 are SGHAT and FQNNGV. This CDR3 has 16 residues. V was trimmed by 1 base and J by 1 base, leaving 13 bases between them. The CDR3 loop is CASSLVRLASQETQYF. The CDR3, as DNA: TGTGCCAGCAGCTTAGTAAGGCTAGCCTCCCAAGAGACCCAGTACTTC.

This clonotype was detected only a few times. This sequence joins TRBV27 and TRBJ1-5; TRBD1 matches 9 bases. This CDR3 spans 16 amino acids. Germline CDR1 MNHEY, CDR2 SMNVEV (reference sequence). The V segment lost 6 bases and the J segment 5 bases; nucleotides outside the gene matches: 11. The CDR3 loop is CASSLIGTGRDQPQHF. The CDR3, as DNA: TGTGCCAGCAGCCTAATAGGGACAGGGCGGGATCAGCCCCAGCATTTT.

This clonotype was counted between two and nine times. The gene calls are TRBV5-6 and TRBJ1-6; unclear D gene. Germline V gene sequence: CDR1 SGHDT, CDR2 YYEEEE. CDR3 length: 15 residues. V was shortened by 2 bases and J by 0 bases, with 6 bases between the two germline ends. This CDR3 reads CASSFMSSYNSPLHF. CDR3 nucleotide sequence: TGTGCCAGCAGCTTTATGAGCTCCTATAATTCACCCCTCCACTTT. The entire variable domain, with the rest obtained from reference TRBV5-6 and TRBJ1-6, is as follows: DAGVTQSPTHLIKTRGQQVTLRCSPKSGHDTVSWYQQALGQGPQFIFQYYEEEERQRGNFPDRFSGHQFPNYSSELNVNALLLGDSALYLCASSFMSSYNSPLHFGNGTRLTVT.

The V gene is TRBV28, the J gene TRBJ2-2, with D perhaps TRBD2 (5 bases). CDR1 is MDHEN, CDR2 SYDVKM, per germline. Trimming cost V 7 bases and J 3 bases, with 18 bases left between them. The CDR3 consists of 16 residues. The CDR3 is CASTPPLGVDTGELFF. CDR3 bases: TGTGCCAGCACCCCCCCCCTCGGGGTGGACACCGGGGAGCTGTTTTTT.

This rearrangement joins TRBV29-1 to TRBJ1-4; D is possibly TRBD1 (5 bases). The CDR3 length is 10 residues. Trimming pared 5 bases from V and 12 bases from J, leaving 10 bases between. Germline lookup yields CDR1 SQVTM and CDR2 ANQGSEA. The CDR3 region is CSVYSGELFF. The CDR3 DNA sequence: TGCAGCGTTTACTCGGGGGAACTGTTTTTT.